This TCR beta chain was found in a study of PD-1 blockade in classical Hodgkin lymphoma. Study observations and caveats: The drivers behind the repertoire differences, possibly disease activity or prior therapy, remain undefined.

Each patient relapsed following autologous stem cell transplantation, and prior brentuximab vedotin exposure differed. The CDR3 is 15 amino acids. J lost 0 bases, V lost 6 bases, and 7 bases had no gene match. Germline V gene data show CDR1 as MDHEN and CDR2 as SYDVKM. Libraries were prepared by immunoSEQ multiplex PCR; TCRdb keeps only in-frame clonotypes and omits some of them. This sample has roughly 13,000 clones, with 80% to 95% found just once. On this clone: The target antigen is unknown.

This sequence originates from a human donor with classical Hodgkin lymphoma. The sequencing used peripheral blood mononuclear cells (PBMCs), collected at baseline. This rearrangement joins TRBV28 to TRBJ2-7; 8 bases map to TRBD1. The CDR3 nucleotides are TGTGCCAGCAGCCGTCCGGGACAGGACTCCTACGAGCAGTACTTC. It codes for CASSRPGQDSYEQYF.